The rows below give T cell receptor beta chains drawn from one sample of a study of PD-L1 blockade in urothelial cancer. Using immunoSEQ multiplex PCR, the repertoire was profiled, and TCRdb retains in-frame clones only, with some absent. The table shows fewer than 50,000 clones, with 80% to 90% occurring only once. The sequenced sample was PBMCs, obtained around atezolizumab (anti-PD-L1) treatment. These receptors originate from a man aged 55-75 years with urothelial cancer. CDR3s include the opening cysteine and the closing phenylalanine or tryptophan. D genes are given only for firm matches. Some rows mark clone size as missing; the rest say once, few, many or name a class of expanded clone.

d_call,clone_size,j_call,cdr3_length,v_call,cdr3_nt,cdr3_aa
.,.,TRBJ2-3,15,TRBV30,TGTGCCTGGGGCAAGGGAGGCGCTATGACAGATACGCAGTATTTT,CAWGKGGAMTDTQYF
TRBD1,.,TRBJ1-1,14,TRBV6-1,TGTGCCAGCAGTGACGGACAGGGTGTAATAGCGGCTTTCTTT,CASSDGQGVIAAFF
TRBD1,.,TRBJ1-3,14,TRBV18,TGTGCCAGCTCACCGGGACAGGGGGTAAACACCATATATTTT,CASSPGQGVNTIYF
TRBD2,large,TRBJ2-4,14,TRBV19,TGTGCCACCCGCCCGGGGGGAACCAAAAACATTCAGTACTTC,CATRPGGTKNIQYF
.,once,TRBJ2-3,12,TRBV5-1,TGCGCCAGCAGCTTGTCGCAGGATACGCAGTATTTT,CASSLSQDTQYF
.,once,TRBJ2-7,14,TRBV10-3,TGTGCCATCAGTGCCTCACTAGGTACCTACGAGCAGTACTTC,CAISASLGTYEQYF
TRBD1,once,TRBJ1-6,19,TRBV5-6,TGTGCCAGCAGCCCCCTGAGGACAGGGGGGAGCTCCTATAATTCACCCCTCCACTTT,CASSPLRTGGSSYNSPLHF
TRBD1,.,TRBJ1-1,14,TRBV7-2,TGTGCCAGCAGCTCTTCAGGGGGGATCACTGAAGCTTTCTTT,CASSSSGGITEAFF
TRBD1,.,TRBJ1-4,15,TRBV5-1,TGCGCCAGCAGCACCAGGGGGCGGTCAGATGAAAAACTGTTTTTT,CASSTRGRSDEKLFF
.,.,TRBJ2-3,16,TRBV11-2,TGTGCCAGCAGCTTAAAAACCAGGGGCTTTGCAGATACGCAGTATTTT,CASSLKTRGFADTQYF
.,.,TRBJ1-1,12,TRBV18,TGTGCCAGCTCACTTCTAAACACTGAAGCTTTCTTT,CASSLLNTEAFF
TRBD2,.,TRBJ2-1,17,TRBV5-1,TGCGCCAGCAGCCGCCTCCTAGCGGGAGGGCCCGACAATGAGCAGTTCTTC,CASSRLLAGGPDNEQFF
TRBD2,.,TRBJ2-3,16,TRBV19,TGTGCCAGTAGTATACGGCTAGCGGGGACCACAGATACGCAGTATTTT,CASSIRLAGTTDTQYF
.,once,TRBJ2-7,15,TRBV7-9,TGTGCCAGCAGCCTCACACCCACGGGTAGGGGCGAGCAGTACTTC,CASSLTPTGRGEQYF
TRBD2,.,TRBJ2-1,15,TRBV5-4,TGTGCCAGCAGAAGTAGCGGGGGGGCTTACAATGAGCAGTTCTTC,CASRSSGGAYNEQFF
.,.,TRBJ1-5,13,TRBV6-6,TGTGCCAGCATGTTAGATAGCAATCAGCCCCAGCATTTT,CASMLDSNQPQHF
.,.,TRBJ1-4,15,TRBV11-2,TGTGCCAGCAGCTTAGGTGGGGGGAGGAATGAAAAACTGTTTTTT,CASSLGGGRNEKLFF
TRBD1,.,TRBJ1-6,15,TRBV19,TGTGCCAGTAGCCCAGGGGGCGGTTATAATTCACCCCTCCACTTT,CASSPGGGYNSPLHF
TRBD2,.,TRBJ2-1,12,TRBV2,TGTGCCAGCAGTATTCCTAGCGGGAGCCTGTTCTTC,CASSIPSGSLFF
TRBD1,once,TRBJ2-1,14,TRBV5-1,TGCGCCAGCAGCCAAAATAAACAGGGGGGCCTTCAGTTCTTC,CASSQNKQGGLQFF
TRBD1,.,TRBJ2-1,15,TRBV9,TGTGCCAGCAGCGGGGACAGCCACACCTACAATGAGCAGTTCTTC,CASSGDSHTYNEQFF
.,.,TRBJ2-7,15,TRBV28,TGTGCCAGCGGACTCCAGCCAGACAACTCCTACGAGCAGTACTTC,CASGLQPDNSYEQYF
TRBD1,.,TRBJ1-5,16,TRBV27,TGTGCCAGCAGTCGAAGGGGGCAGGGCCGGAATCAGCCCCAGCATTTT,CASSRRGQGRNQPQHF